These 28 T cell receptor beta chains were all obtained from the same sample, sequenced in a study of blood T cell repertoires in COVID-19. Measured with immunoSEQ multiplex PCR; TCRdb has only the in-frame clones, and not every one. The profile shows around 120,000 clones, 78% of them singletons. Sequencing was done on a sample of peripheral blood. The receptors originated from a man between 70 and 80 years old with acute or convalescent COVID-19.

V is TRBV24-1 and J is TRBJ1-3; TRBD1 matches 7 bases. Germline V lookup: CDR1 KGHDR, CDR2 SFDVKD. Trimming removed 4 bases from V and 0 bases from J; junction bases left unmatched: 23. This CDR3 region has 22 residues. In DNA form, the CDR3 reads TGTGCCACCAGTGACCGAGTGGCCACCCCGGACAGGCGGCGGTTCTCTGGAAACACCATATATTTT. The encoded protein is CATSDRVATPDRRRFSGNTIYF.

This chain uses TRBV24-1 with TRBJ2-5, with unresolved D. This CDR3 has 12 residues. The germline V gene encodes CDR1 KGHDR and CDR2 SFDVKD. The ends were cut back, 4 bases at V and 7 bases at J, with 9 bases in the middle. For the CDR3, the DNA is TGTGCCACCAGTGACCGCACACCGACCCAGTACTTC. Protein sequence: CATSDRTPTQYF.

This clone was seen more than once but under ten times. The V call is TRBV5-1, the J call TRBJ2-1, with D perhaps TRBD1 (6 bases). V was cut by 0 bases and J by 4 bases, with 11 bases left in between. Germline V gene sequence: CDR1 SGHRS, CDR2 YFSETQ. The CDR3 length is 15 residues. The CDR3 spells CASSLGQDPYNEQFF. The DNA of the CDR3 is TGCGCCAGCAGCTTGGGACAGGACCCTTACAATGAGCAGTTCTTC.

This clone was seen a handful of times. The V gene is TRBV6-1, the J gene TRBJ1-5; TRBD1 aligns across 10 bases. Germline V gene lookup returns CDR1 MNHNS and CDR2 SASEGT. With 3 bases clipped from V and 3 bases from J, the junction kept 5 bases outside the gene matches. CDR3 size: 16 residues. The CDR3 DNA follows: TGTGCCAGCAGTGACGCCGGGACAGGGGTCAATCAGCCCCAGCATTTT. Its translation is CASSDAGTGVNQPQHF.

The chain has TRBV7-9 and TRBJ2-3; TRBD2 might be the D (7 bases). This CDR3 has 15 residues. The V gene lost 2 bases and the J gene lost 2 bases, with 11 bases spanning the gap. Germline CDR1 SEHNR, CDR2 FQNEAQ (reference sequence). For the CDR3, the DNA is TGTGCCAGCAGCTTAATCGGGGGGCCCACAGATACGCAGTATTTT. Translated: CASSLIGGPTDTQYF. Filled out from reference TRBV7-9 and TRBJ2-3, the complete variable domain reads DTGVSQNPRHKITKRGQNVTFRCDPISEHNRLYWYRQTLGQGPEFLTYFQNEAQLEKSRLLSDRFSAERPKGSFSTLEIQRTEQGDSAMYLCASSLIGGPTDTQYFGPGTRLTVL.

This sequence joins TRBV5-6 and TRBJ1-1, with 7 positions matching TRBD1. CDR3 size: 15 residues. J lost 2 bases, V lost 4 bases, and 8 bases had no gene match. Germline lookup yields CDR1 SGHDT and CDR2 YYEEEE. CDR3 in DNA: TGTGCCAGCAGCCTATGGACAGGAGTTAACACTGAAGCTTTCTTT. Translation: CASSLWTGVNTEAFF.

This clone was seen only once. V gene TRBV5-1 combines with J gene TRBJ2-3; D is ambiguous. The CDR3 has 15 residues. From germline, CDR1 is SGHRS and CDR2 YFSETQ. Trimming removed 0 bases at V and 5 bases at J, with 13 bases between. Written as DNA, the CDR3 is TGCGCCAGCAGCTTGGCAGAGAGGATCGAAGATACGCAGTATTTT. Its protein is CASSLAERIEDTQYF.

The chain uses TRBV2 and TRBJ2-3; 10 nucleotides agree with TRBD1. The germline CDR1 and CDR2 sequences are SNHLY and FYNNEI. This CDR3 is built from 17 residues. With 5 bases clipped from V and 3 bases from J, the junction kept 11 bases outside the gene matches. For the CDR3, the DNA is TGTGCCAGCAGTCTGTCGTGGGGACAGGGGAAGACAGATACGCAGTATTTT. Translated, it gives CASSLSWGQGKTDTQYF.

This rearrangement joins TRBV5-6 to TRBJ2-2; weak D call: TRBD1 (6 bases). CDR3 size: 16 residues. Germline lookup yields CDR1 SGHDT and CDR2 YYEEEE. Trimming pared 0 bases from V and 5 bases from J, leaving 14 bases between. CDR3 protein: CASSLVGGTNTGELFF. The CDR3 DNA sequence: TGTGCCAGCAGCTTGGTTGGTGGGACAAATACCGGGGAGCTGTTTTTT.

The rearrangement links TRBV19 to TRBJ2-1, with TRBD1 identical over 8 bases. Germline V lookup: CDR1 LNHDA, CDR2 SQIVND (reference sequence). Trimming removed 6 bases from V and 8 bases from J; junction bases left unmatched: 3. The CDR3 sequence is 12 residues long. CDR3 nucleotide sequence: TGTGCCAGTAGGTCAGGGGGCCATGAGCAGTTCTTC. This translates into CASRSGGHEQFF.

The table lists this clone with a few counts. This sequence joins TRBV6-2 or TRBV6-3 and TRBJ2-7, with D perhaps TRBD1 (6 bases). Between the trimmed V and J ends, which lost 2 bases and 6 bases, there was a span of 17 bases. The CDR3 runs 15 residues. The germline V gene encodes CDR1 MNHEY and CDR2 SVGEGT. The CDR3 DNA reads TGTGCCAGCAGTTACCGCCGCGGCAGGGGATTCGAGCAGTACTTC. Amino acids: CASSYRRGRGFEQYF.

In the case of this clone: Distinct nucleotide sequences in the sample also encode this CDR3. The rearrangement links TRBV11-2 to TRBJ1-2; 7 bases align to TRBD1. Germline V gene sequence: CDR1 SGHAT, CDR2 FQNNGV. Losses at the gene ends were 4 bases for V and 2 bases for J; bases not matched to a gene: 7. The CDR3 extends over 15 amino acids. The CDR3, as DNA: TGTGCCAGCAGCTCGACAGGGTCGAGGAACTATGGCTACACCTTC. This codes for CASSSTGSRNYGYTF. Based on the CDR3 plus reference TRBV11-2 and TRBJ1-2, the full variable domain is EAGVAQSPRYKIIEKRQSVAFWCNPISGHATLYWYQQILGQGPKLLIQFQNNGVVDDSQLPKDRFSAERLKGVDSTLKIQPAKLEDSAVYLCASSSTGSRNYGYTFGSGTRLTVV.

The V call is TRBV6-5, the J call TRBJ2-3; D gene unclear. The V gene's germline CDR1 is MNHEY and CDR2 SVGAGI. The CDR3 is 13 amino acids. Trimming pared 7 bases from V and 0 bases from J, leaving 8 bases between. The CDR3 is CASKKRSTDTQYF. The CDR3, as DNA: TGTGCCAGCAAGAAGCGAAGCACAGATACGCAGTATTTT.

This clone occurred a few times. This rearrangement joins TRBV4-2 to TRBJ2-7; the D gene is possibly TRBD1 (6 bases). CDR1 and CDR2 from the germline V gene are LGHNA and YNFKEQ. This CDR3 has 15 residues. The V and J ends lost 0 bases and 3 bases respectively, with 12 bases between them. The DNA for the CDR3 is TGTGCCAGCAGCCAAGACCGGGACATCAGCTACGAGCAGTACTTC. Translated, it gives CASSQDRDISYEQYF.

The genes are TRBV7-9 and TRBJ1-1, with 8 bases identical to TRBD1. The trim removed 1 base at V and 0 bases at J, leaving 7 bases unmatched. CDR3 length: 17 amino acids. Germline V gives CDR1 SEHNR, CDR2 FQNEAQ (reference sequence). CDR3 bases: TGTGCCAGCAGCTTAGGACTACAGGGGGGGATGAACACTGAAGCTTTCTTT. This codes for CASSLGLQGGMNTEAFF.

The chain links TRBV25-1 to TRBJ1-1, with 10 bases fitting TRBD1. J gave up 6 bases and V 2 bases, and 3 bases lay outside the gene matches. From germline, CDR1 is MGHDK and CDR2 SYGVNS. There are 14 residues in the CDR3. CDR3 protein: CASSEETGGSEAFF. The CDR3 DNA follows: TGTGCCAGCAGTGAAGAGACAGGGGGCTCTGAAGCTTTCTTT.

The CDR3 nucleotides read TGTGCCAGCAGCCCATATGTCAGTACCAATCAGCCCCAGCATTTT. Translated: CASSPYVSTNQPQHF. This chain uses TRBV7-2 with TRBJ1-5; no firm D call. This CDR3 region has 15 residues. The ends were cut back, 5 bases at V and 3 bases at J, with 14 bases in the middle. The germline V gene has CDR1 SGHTA and CDR2 FQGNSA.

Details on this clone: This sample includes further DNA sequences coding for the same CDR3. Written as DNA, the CDR3 is TGTGCCAGCAGCTCTAGCGGGGGGGCCACAGATACGCAGTATTTT. It codes for CASSSSGGATDTQYF. The chain links TRBV7-3 to TRBJ2-3; 12 bases are a match to TRBD2. The CDR3 sequence is 15 residues long. V gave up 4 bases and J gave up 2 bases; unmatched junction bases: 1. Germline V gene lookup returns CDR1 SGHTA and CDR2 FQGTGA. The full variable domain, rest sourced from reference TRBV7-3 and TRBJ2-3, is GAGVSQTPSNKVTEKGKYVELRCDPISGHTALYWYRQSLGQGPEFLIYFQGTGAADDSGLPNDRFFAVRPEGSVSTLKIQRTERGDSAVYLCASSSSGGATDTQYFGPGTRLTVL.

CDR3 nucleotides: TGTGCCAGCAGTTACGAGGGAGCGAACACCGGGGAGCTGTTTTTT. Protein sequence: CASSYEGANTGELFF. The chain has TRBV6-2 or TRBV6-3 and TRBJ2-2, with a weak D call TRBD2 (5 bases). Deletions cut 2 bases from V and 0 bases from J, with 7 bases between. The CDR3 runs to 15 residues. Germline V lookup: CDR1 MNHEY, CDR2 SVGEGT.

The CDR3 DNA reads as TGTGCCAGTGGGCGTGTGGGCGGGGGGACGCTCACAGATACGCAGTATTTT. This translates into CASGRVGGGTLTDTQYF. The chain has TRBV7-9 and TRBJ2-3; 8 bases are shared with TRBD2. Germline CDR1 SEHNR, CDR2 FQNEAQ (reference sequence). V was pared by 9 bases and J by 2 bases, with 16 bases of the junction left unmatched. There are 17 residues in the CDR3.

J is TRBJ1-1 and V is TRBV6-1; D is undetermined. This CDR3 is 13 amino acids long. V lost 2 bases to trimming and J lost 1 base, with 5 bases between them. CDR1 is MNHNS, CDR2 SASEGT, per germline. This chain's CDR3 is CASSENRNTEAFF. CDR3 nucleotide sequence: TGTGCCAGCAGTGAAAACAGGAACACTGAAGCTTTCTTT.

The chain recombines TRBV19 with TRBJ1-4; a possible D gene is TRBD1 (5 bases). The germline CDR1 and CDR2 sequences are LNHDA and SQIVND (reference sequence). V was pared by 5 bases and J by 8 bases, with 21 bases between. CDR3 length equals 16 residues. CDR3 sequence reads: CASSPRGGGFREKLFF. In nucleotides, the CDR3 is TGTGCCAGTAGTCCCCGGGGCGGGGGTTTTCGGGAAAAACTGTTTTTT. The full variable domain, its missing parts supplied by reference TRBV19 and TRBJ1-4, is DGGITQSPKYLFRKEGQNVTLSCEQNLNHDAMYWYRQDPGQGLRLIYYSQIVNDFQKGDIAEGYSVSREKKESFPLTVTSAQKNPTAFYLCASSPRGGGFREKLFFGSGTQLSVL.

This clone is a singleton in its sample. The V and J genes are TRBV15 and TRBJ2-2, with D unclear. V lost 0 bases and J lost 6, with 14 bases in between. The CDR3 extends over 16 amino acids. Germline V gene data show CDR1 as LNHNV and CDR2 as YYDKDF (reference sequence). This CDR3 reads CATSRDAPINPGELFF. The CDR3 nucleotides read TGTGCCACCAGCAGAGATGCCCCTATTAACCCCGGGGAGCTGTTTTTT.

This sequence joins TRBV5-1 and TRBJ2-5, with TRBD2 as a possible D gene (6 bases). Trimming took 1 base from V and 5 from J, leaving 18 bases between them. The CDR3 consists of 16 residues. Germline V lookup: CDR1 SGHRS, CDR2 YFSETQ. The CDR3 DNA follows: TGCGCCAGCAGCTTGAAAACCGGCGGAGGGAGCGAGACCCAGTACTTC. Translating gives CASSLKTGGGSETQYF.

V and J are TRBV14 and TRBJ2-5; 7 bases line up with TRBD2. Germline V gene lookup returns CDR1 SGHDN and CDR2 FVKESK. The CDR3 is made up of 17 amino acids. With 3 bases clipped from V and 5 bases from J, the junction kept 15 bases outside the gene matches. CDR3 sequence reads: CASSQNPRGVLRETQYF. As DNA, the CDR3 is TGTGCCAGCAGCCAGAACCCCCGGGGGGTTCTCCGGGAGACCCAGTACTTC.

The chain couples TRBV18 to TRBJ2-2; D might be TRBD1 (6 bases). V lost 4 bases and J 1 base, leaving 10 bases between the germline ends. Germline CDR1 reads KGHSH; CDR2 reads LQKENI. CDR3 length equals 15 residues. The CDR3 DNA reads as TGTGCCAGCTCACAGGGCAGGGGGAACACCGGGGAGCTGTTTTTT. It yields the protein CASSQGRGNTGELFF. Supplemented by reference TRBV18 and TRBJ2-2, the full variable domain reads NAGVMQNPRHLVRRRGQEARLRCSPMKGHSHVYWYRQLPEEGLKFMVYLQKENIIDESGMPKERFSAEFPKEGPSILRIQQVVRGDSAAYFCASSQGRGNTGELFFGEGSRLTVL.

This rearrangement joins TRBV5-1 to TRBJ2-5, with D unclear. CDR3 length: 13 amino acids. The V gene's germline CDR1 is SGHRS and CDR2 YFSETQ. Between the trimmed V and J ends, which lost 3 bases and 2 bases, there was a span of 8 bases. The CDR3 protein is CASSYNFQETQYF. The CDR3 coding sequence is TGCGCCAGCAGCTATAACTTTCAAGAGACCCAGTACTTC.

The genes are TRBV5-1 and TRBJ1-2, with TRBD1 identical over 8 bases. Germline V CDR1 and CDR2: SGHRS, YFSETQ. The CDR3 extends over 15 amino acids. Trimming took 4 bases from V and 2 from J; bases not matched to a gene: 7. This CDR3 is CASSARQGRNYGYTF. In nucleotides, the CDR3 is TGCGCCAGCAGCGCAAGACAGGGGAGGAACTATGGCTACACCTTC. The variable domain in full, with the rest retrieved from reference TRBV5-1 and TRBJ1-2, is KAGVTQTPRYLIKTRGQQVTLSCSPISGHRSVSWYQQTPGQGLQFLFEYFSETQRNKGNFPGRFSGRQFSNSRSEMNVSTLELGDSALYLCASSARQGRNYGYTFGSGTRLTVV.